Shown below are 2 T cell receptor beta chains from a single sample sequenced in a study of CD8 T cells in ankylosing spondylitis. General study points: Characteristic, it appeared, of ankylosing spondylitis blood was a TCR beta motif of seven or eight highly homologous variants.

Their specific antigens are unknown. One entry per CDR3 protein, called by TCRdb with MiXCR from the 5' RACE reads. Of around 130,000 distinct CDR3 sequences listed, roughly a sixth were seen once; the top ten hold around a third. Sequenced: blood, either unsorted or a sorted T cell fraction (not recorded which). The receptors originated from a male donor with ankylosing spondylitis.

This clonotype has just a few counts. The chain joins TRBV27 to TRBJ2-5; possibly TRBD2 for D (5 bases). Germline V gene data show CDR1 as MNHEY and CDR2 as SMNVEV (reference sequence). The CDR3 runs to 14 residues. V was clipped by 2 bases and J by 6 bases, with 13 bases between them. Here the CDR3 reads CASSLVSRAKTQYF. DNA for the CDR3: TGTGCCAGCAGTTTAGTCTCGCGGGCAAAGACCCAGTACTTC.

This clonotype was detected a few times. CDR3 protein: CASSSSFPLGLAGEYNTGELFF. CDR3 DNA sequence: TGTGCCAGCAGTTCCAGTTTCCCGCTGGGACTAGCGGGAGAATATAACACCGGGGAGCTGTTTTTT. The chain uses TRBV28 and TRBJ2-2, with 14 bases matching TRBD2. The CDR3 runs 22 residues. CDR1 is MDHEN and CDR2 is SYDVKM in the germline V gene. J lost 2 bases, V lost 4 bases, and 18 bases had no gene match.